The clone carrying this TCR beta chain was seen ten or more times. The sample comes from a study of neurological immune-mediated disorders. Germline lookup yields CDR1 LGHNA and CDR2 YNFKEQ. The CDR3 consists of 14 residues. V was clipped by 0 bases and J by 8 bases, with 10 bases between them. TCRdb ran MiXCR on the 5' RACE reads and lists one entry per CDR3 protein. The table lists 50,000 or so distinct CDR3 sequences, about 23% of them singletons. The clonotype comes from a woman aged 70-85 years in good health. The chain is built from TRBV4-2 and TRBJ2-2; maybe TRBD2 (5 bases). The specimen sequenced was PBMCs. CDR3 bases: TGTGCCAGCAGCCAAGATCGGGAAAGGGGGGAGCTGTTTTTT. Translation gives CASSQDRERGELFF.